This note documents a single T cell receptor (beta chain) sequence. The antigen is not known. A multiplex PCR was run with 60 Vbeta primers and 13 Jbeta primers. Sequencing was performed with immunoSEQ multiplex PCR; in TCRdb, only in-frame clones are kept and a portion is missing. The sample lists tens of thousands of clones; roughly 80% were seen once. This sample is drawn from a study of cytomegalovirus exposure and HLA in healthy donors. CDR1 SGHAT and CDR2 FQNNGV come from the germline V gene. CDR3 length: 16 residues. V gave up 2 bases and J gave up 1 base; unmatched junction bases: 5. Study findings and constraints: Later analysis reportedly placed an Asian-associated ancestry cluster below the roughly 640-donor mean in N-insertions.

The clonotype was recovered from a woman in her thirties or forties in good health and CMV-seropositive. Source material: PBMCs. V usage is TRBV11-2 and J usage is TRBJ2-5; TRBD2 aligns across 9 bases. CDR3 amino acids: CASSLLSGSPQETQYF. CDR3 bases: TGTGCCAGCAGCTTACTTAGCGGGAGCCCCCAAGAGACCCAGTACTTC.